The rows below give T cell receptor beta chains drawn from one sample of a study of Ad26.COV2.S vaccination and SARS-CoV-2 variants. Assay used: immunoSEQ multiplex PCR; TCRdb lists only in-frame clones, some missing. Here the sample spans about 350,000 clones, about 86% being singletons. This material consisted of peripheral blood, taken in a trial of Ad26.COV2.S vaccine versus placebo. The origin of the receptors is a person between 18 and 65 years old who received the Ad26.COV2.S COVID-19 vaccine or a placebo. Both conserved end residues are part of each CDR3. The D gene is left open where the match is weak. Some rows have no size entry. The others give once, few or many, or a class for an expanded clone.

TRBJ1-2	.	TRBV10-3	.	TGTGCCATCAGTGAGTCCGGCGTTTACTATGGCTACACCTTC	CAISESGVYYGYTF
TRBJ2-7	.	TRBV19	.	TGTGCCAGTAGTATAGATCGACAGATACCTCTGGGAGAGCAGTACTTC	CASSIDRQIPLGEQYF
TRBJ2-3	.	TRBV24-1	.	TGTGCCACCAGTGATCGAGGGGGAGATACGCAGTATTTT	CATSDRGGDTQYF
TRBJ2-5	.	TRBV4-1	.	TGCGCCAGCAGCCAAGTGGAGGGGGCGGGAGAGACCCAGTACTTC	CASSQVEGAGETQYF
TRBJ1-1	few	TRBV10-3	TRBD1	TGTGCCATCAGCCCCGGACAGGGGGCGGTTAGGGCTTTCTTT	CAISPGQGAVRAFF
TRBJ2-7	once	TRBV15	TRBD1	TGTGCCACCAGCAGACACCGGGACAGGGGCGGAAGGGACGAGCAGTACTTC	CATSRHRDRGGRDEQYF
TRBJ1-2	.	TRBV2	.	TGTGCCAGCGCGGACAGCCCCTATGGCTACACCTTC	CASADSPYGYTF
TRBJ2-7	.	TRBV7-2	TRBD2	TGTGCCAGCAACGTCGGGAGGGCAAGCGAGCAGTACTTC	CASNVGRASEQYF
TRBJ2-1	.	TRBV7-3	.	TGTGCCAGCAGCTTAACCCCAGGGGAGGCGTCCTACAATGAGCAGTTCTTC	CASSLTPGEASYNEQFF
TRBJ1-6	.	TRBV24-1	.	TGTGCCACCAGTGACAATTCACCCCTCCACTTT	CATSDNSPLHF
TRBJ1-4	.	TRBV4-2	.	TGTGCCAGCAGCCAAGATAGCGGGGAAAAACTGTTTTTT	CASSQDSGEKLFF
TRBJ1-1	once	TRBV7-9	.	TGTGCCAGCAAGGACTCAGGGAACACTGAAGCTTTCTTT	CASKDSGNTEAFF
TRBJ2-7	.	TRBV6-5	.	TGTGCCAGCAGAGGGACCTTGTCCTACGAGCAGTACTTC	CASRGTLSYEQYF
TRBJ1-1	.	TRBV2	TRBD1	TGTGCCAGCAGAGCGGGGACAGTCACTGAAGCTTTCTTT	CASRAGTVTEAFF
TRBJ1-5	.	TRBV28	TRBD1	TGTGCCAGCAACCCTCTAATAGGGGGCGAACAGCCCCAGCATTTT	CASNPLIGGEQPQHF
TRBJ2-1	.	TRBV12-3/TRBV12-4	TRBD1	TGTGCCAGCAGTCCAGGGACAGTCAATGAGCAGTTCTTC	CASSPGTVNEQFF
TRBJ1-1	once	TRBV5-6	TRBD1	TGTGCCAGCAGCTTACAGGGGGTCACTGAAGCTTTCTTT	CASSLQGVTEAFF
TRBJ2-5	.	TRBV2	TRBD2	TGTGCCAGCAGTGAAGCGTGGCGGGGGGCCGGAGAGACCCAGTACTTC	CASSEAWRGAGETQYF
TRBJ1-6	.	TRBV6-2/TRBV6-3	.	TGTGCCAGCAGTTATTCGACAGGTCTTCTAGCGGATTCACCCCTCCACTTT	CASSYSTGLLADSPLHF
TRBJ2-1	once	TRBV7-9	.	TGTGCCAGCAGTCCTAATTACAATGAGCAGTTCTTC	CASSPNYNEQFF
TRBJ1-2	.	TRBV6-5	TRBD1	TGTGCCAGCAGTTACGGGACAGTAGGCTATGGCTACACCTTC	CASSYGTVGYGYTF
TRBJ2-1	.	TRBV28	.	TGTGCCAGCAGGGGCAACGAACCCCATGGTGAGCAGTTCTTC	CASRGNEPHGEQFF
TRBJ1-4	.	TRBV30	.	TGTGCCTGGAGTGTACAGGGCGGGGAAAAACTGTTTTTT	CAWSVQGGEKLFF
TRBJ1-3	once	TRBV3-1/TRBV3-2	.	TGTGCCAGCAGCCAAGGGGCGCTCTCTGGAAACACCATATATTTT	CASSQGALSGNTIYF
TRBJ2-7	.	TRBV13	TRBD1	TGTGCCAGCAGCTCGAGAAGACAGGGAGAATCCTACGAGCAGTACTTC	CASSSRRQGESYEQYF
TRBJ2-3	.	TRBV7-2	.	TGTGCCAGCAGCTTAGTCGCTAGCGGCACAGATACGCAGTATTTT	CASSLVASGTDTQYF
TRBJ2-2	.	TRBV12-3/TRBV12-4	.	TGTGCCAGCAGTTTGGACGGGGAGCTGTTTTTT	CASSLDGELFF
TRBJ2-5	once	TRBV19	.	TGTGCCAGTAGTACCCCTGGGGGGACCCAGTACTTC	CASSTPGGTQYF
TRBJ1-4	.	TRBV24-1	.	TGTGCCACCAGTGATTCGGCAACGGACTCAAATGAAAAACTGTTTTTT	CATSDSATDSNEKLFF
TRBJ2-2	.	TRBV23-1	.	TGCGCCAGCAACAGGGCCGGCACCGGGGAGCTGTTTTTT	CASNRAGTGELFF
TRBJ2-2	.	TRBV5-1	TRBD2	TGCGCCAGCAGCTTGGAGGCTAGCGGGAACACCGGGGAGCTGTTTTTT	CASSLEASGNTGELFF
TRBJ1-1	.	TRBV7-9	TRBD1	TGTGCCAGCAGCAATCCAACAGAAGGACAGGGGCACACTGAAGCTTTCTTT	CASSNPTEGQGHTEAFF
TRBJ2-3	.	TRBV5-6	.	TGTGCCAGCAGCTTGGGAGTCTACACAGATACGCAGTATTTT	CASSLGVYTDTQYF
TRBJ2-3	.	TRBV7-9	.	TGTGCCAGCGGCAATTGGGATACGCAGTATTTT	CASGNWDTQYF
TRBJ1-1	.	TRBV2	.	TGTGCCAGCAGTGATATCTCGGACACTGAAGCTTTCTTT	CASSDISDTEAFF
TRBJ1-4	.	TRBV12-3/TRBV12-4	TRBD1	TGTGCCAGCAGTTCCGGGACAGTAGTAAAACTGTTTTTT	CASSSGTVVKLFF
TRBJ1-1	.	TRBV7-2	TRBD1	TGTGCCAGCAGCTTAGCCAGACAGGGTCAAGAAGCTTTCTTT	CASSLARQGQEAFF